This T cell receptor (beta chain) was captured by sequencing in a study of CD8+CD57+ T cells in acquired aplastic anemia. Study information: The average for DNA from sorted CD4+ and CD8+ cells was 3.2 ug.

General study results and limits: Roughly 31 was the count of CD8+ CDR3 sequences that patients shared with controls. No significant difference in CD8+ Simpson's diversity was found between patients and controls.

Genomic DNA, the template, was used for profiling of the TCR beta VDJ and CDR3. TCRdb recomputed calls from the reads with MiXCR, one row per CDR3 protein. The table has 110,000 or so distinct CDR3 sequences, 40% to 65% seen once. This CDR3 contains 14 residues. The V end lost 6 bases, the J end lost 6 bases, and 17 bases lay between the germline ends. Germline CDR1 reads SQVTM; CDR2 reads ANQGSEA. Many counts were recorded for this clonotype. The antigen remains undetermined. This chain links TRBV29-1 with TRBJ2-2; possibly TRBD1 for D (5 bases). The sequence came from a human donor in good health, serving as a control. The sequenced sample consisted of sorted CD4+, CD8+, or CD8+CD57+ T cells (not recorded which) from PBMCs. The CDR3 DNA is TGCAGCGTAGCACCTGCAAGGGGTTCCGGGGAGCTGTTTTTT. This gives the protein CSVAPARGSGELFF.